A single sample gave rise to the 3 T cell receptor beta chains below, sequenced in a study of T cell repertoires in cytomegalovirus infection. TCRdb ran MiXCR on the reads and lists one entry per CDR3 protein. This sample has approximately 750,000 distinct CDR3 sequences, with roughly a third found just once. The sequencing input was PBMCs. The receptors derive from a human donor in good health (CMV status not recorded). Some clones in this sample may be carry-over from other donors' samples.

The V call is TRBV28, the J call TRBJ2-5; a possible D gene is TRBD2 (6 bases). Germline V lookup: CDR1 MDHEN, CDR2 SYDVKM. CDR3 length: 16 residues. V was trimmed by 5 bases and J by 2 bases, leaving 18 bases between them. CDR3 amino acids: CASSTVWGGIQETQYF. In DNA form, the CDR3 reads TGTGCCAGCAGTACAGTGTGGGGCGGGATACAAGAGACCCAGTACTTC.

The rearrangement links TRBV5-4 to TRBJ2-5, with TRBD1 matching over 9 bases. Germline V gives CDR1 SGHNT, CDR2 YYREEE (reference sequence). V trimming: 4 bases; J trimming: 5 bases; junction bases outside the gene matches: 9. This CDR3 has 15 amino acids. CDR3 in DNA: TGTGCCAGCAGCCCTACCGGGACAGGGTACGAGACCCAGTACTTC. It encodes CASSPTGTGYETQYF.

This clonotype came up once. The rearrangement links TRBV15 to TRBJ1-4; D is uncertain. This CDR3 comprises 12 residues. CDR1 and CDR2 (germline): LNHNV, YYDKDF (reference sequence). The V and J ends lost 0 bases and 7 bases respectively, with 3 bases between them. The CDR3 coding sequence is TGTGCCACCAGCAGAGATGTTGAAAAACTGTTTTTT. Residues: CATSRDVEKLFF.